This is a list of T cell receptor beta chains from one sample in a study of blood T cell repertoires in COVID-19. TCRdb's copy holds only in-frame clones and misses some; the assay was immunoSEQ multiplex PCR. This repertoire shows over 150,000 clones, 80% to 90% found once; its top ten account for roughly 18%. Material for sequencing was peripheral blood. These receptor sequences come from a woman aged 70-85 years who had recovered from COVID-19. Each CDR3 is given with its conserved first and last residue.

j_call,v_call,cdr3_aa
TRBJ2-3,TRBV7-2,CASSLTPGDTQYF
TRBJ2-2,TRBV9,CASSVAEGGELFF
TRBJ1-2,TRBV6-5,CASNPDAANYGYTF
TRBJ2-1,TRBV27,CASTHGTSGNNEQFF
TRBJ2-3,TRBV5-4,CASSLGTGIGVTDTQYF
TRBJ1-3,TRBV5-1,CASSPGQAARGNTIYF
TRBJ1-4,TRBV4-1,CASTVSWARGPGKLFF
TRBJ1-2,TRBV7-2,CASSGTGSGDYGYTF
TRBJ1-2,TRBV28,CASSPLGTGNYGYTF
TRBJ1-2,TRBV5-1,CASSPDRPRGYGYTF
TRBJ2-2,TRBV28,CAAGGGPTGELFF
TRBJ2-7,TRBV6-6,CASTEGQNSYEQYF
TRBJ2-3,TRBV5-4,CASTLAGRTDTQYF
TRBJ2-7,TRBV5-1,CASSPGLAEPYEQYF
TRBJ1-6,TRBV4-2,CASSQSPGGGPSSSYNSPLHF
TRBJ2-2,TRBV15,CATSRDTLAAYTGELFF
TRBJ2-7,TRBV5-6,CASSQGPRSYEQYF
TRBJ2-1,TRBV5-1,CASSFGIHNEQFF
TRBJ1-1,TRBV19,CASSDRQAQAFF
TRBJ2-1,TRBV15,CATSRGSRGSGGAEQFF
TRBJ1-3,TRBV18,CASSPRQGTGNTIYF
TRBJ1-5,TRBV18,CASSDSGSLSNQPQHF
TRBJ2-5,TRBV11-1,CASSPGTSGRQETQYF
TRBJ2-2,TRBV28,CASSLLLAGVYTGELFF
TRBJ2-4,TRBV29-1,CSVGGGAKNIQYF
TRBJ2-6,TRBV28,CASLPRGLGANVLTF
TRBJ1-5,TRBV18,CASSPGGTGVPNQPQHF
TRBJ2-7,TRBV28,CASSPQGPSPQYF
TRBJ2-7,TRBV29-1,CSVLGDSYEQYF
TRBJ2-7,TRBV5-1,CASSMPPGTAFSYEQYF
TRBJ1-2,TRBV18,CASSQAALGGYTF
TRBJ1-6,TRBV19,CASPEGRSPLHF
TRBJ1-6,TRBV3-1/TRBV3-2,CASSPTPYNSPLHF
TRBJ2-1,TRBV9,CASSVEGGRGHYNEQFF
TRBJ1-3,TRBV19,CASSSIGAQVAGNTIYF
TRBJ2-2,TRBV9,CASSPQTHNTGELFF
TRBJ2-5,TRBV12-3/TRBV12-4,CASSWEVLETQYF
TRBJ1-4,TRBV19,CASSRDLDEKLFF
TRBJ2-2,TRBV4-2,CASSPITGATGELFF
TRBJ1-4,TRBV15,CATSPQTATNEKLFF
TRBJ2-2,TRBV7-9,CASSPRGLAGGTGELFF
TRBJ1-2,TRBV5-4,CASSLISFAGGNGYTF
TRBJ2-1,TRBV7-9,CASSLGGGGHEQFF
TRBJ2-7,TRBV3-1/TRBV3-2,CASSPPGLAEQYF
TRBJ2-1,TRBV5-1,CASDPKGAGAYNEQFF
TRBJ2-1,TRBV30,CAWRSRRGEQFF
TRBJ1-2,TRBV6-5,CASSYGPVDYGYTF
TRBJ2-3,TRBV10-1,CASRMPAGPSSTDTQYF